These 28 T cell receptor beta chains were sequenced from one sample in a study of blood T cell repertoires in COVID-19. This table comes from immunoSEQ multiplex PCR, and its TCRdb copy is limited to in-frame clones, with some not included. The sample consists of approximately 400,000 clones, around 89% of them appearing once. Sequenced input: peripheral blood. These receptors originate from a woman aged 45-59 years with COVID-19, enrolled during active disease.

V is TRBV19 and J is TRBJ2-3; 9 bases line up with TRBD2. V trimming: 5 bases; J trimming: 3 bases; junction bases outside the gene matches: 15. The CDR3 extends over 18 amino acids. From germline, CDR1 is LNHDA and CDR2 SQIVND (reference sequence). The CDR3 DNA is TGTGCCAGTAGTGCTTTCCACTCGATAAGCGGGGGGACAGATACGCAGTATTTT. It is translated as CASSAFHSISGGTDTQYF.

The chain employs TRBV5-1 and TRBJ1-1; 9 bases agree with TRBD1. Germline-derived CDR1 and CDR2 are SGHRS and YFSETQ. J was trimmed by 5 bases and V by 4 bases; bases with no gene match: 18. The CDR3 is 18 residues long. In nucleotides, the CDR3 is TGCGCCAGCAGCCTGGTTGTCGCGGCACAGGGGGCTGGGACTGAAGCTTTCTTT. This sequence encodes CASSLVVAAQGAGTEAFF.

The chain carries TRBV15 and TRBJ2-7; 7 bases line up with TRBD1. The germline gives CDR1 LNHNV, CDR2 YYDKDF (reference sequence). J was trimmed by 2 bases and V by 3 bases; bases with no gene match: 7. There are 15 residues in the CDR3. The CDR3 loop is CATSRRQGGPYEQYF. The CDR3 nucleotides are TGTGCCACCAGCAGGCGACAGGGCGGCCCCTACGAGCAGTACTTC.

V and J are TRBV29-1 and TRBJ1-1, with D unresolved. This CDR3 comprises 13 residues. CDR1 SQVTM and CDR2 ANQGSEA come from the germline V gene. Trimming pared 5 bases from V and 4 bases from J, leaving 14 bases between. CDR3: CSVSEAGGTEAFF. The CDR3 nucleotides read TGCAGCGTTTCCGAGGCTGGTGGCACTGAAGCTTTCTTT.

The V gene is TRBV30, the J gene TRBJ2-7; the D gene is possibly TRBD1 (5 bases). Deletions cut 1 base from V and 6 bases from J, with 16 bases between. The germline V gene has CDR1 GTSNPN and CDR2 SVGIG (reference sequence). The CDR3 covers 14 residues. Here the CDR3 DNA reads TGTGCCTGGAGTGGGGCAGGGATACGATCCGAGCAGTACTTC. Protein product: CAWSGAGIRSEQYF. Full variable domain (missing parts from reference TRBV30 and TRBJ2-7): SQTIHQWPATLVQPVGSPLSLECTVEGTSNPNLYWYRQAAGRGLQLLFYSVGIGQISSEVPQNLSASRPQDRQFILSSKKLLLSDSGFYLCAWSGAGIRSEQYFGPGTRLTVT.

Here the CDR3 DNA reads TGTGCCATCAGCCTCTCGGGACTACACGGCAATGAGCAGTTCTTC. It is translated as CAISLSGLHGNEQFF. The gene calls are TRBV10-3 and TRBJ2-1, with 7 bases that match TRBD2. The CDR3 covers 15 residues. V shed 6 bases and J 6 bases; nucleotides not matched to a gene: 11. Germline V gene lookup returns CDR1 ENHRY and CDR2 SYGVKD.

The chain couples TRBV11-2 to TRBJ2-3; 12 nucleotides match TRBD2. Germline V gives CDR1 SGHAT, CDR2 FQNNGV. V lost 5 bases to trimming and J lost 5 bases; unmatched junction nucleotides: 8. CDR3 length equals 16 residues. CDR3 coding DNA: TGTGCCAGCAGCCTAAAACTAGCGGGGGGCGGAGATACGCAGTATTTT. It translates to CASSLKLAGGGDTQYF.

The chain joins TRBV27 to TRBJ2-2, with 10 bases fitting TRBD1. There are 15 residues in the CDR3. V was clipped by 2 bases and J by 5 bases; unmatched bases: 2. Looked up from germline, CDR1 is MNHEY and CDR2 is SMNVEV (reference sequence). The CDR3 DNA reads TGTGCCAGCAGTTTAGGACAGGGGGGAACCGGGGAGCTGTTTTTT. This codes for CASSLGQGGTGELFF.

V usage is TRBV4-1 and J usage is TRBJ1-6; D possibly corresponds to TRBD1 (6 bases). Germline-derived CDR1 and CDR2 are MGHRA and YSYEKL. CDR3 length: 14 amino acids. V dropped 4 bases and J dropped 7 bases, with 11 bases sitting between them. CDR3 amino acids: CASSLRGGNSPLHF. The DNA of the CDR3 is TGCGCCAGCAGCCTCAGGGGCGGAAATTCACCCCTCCACTTT.

V gene TRBV9 combines with J gene TRBJ2-2; 8 bases fit TRBD1. V shed 5 bases and J 4 bases; nucleotides not matched to a gene: 4. The CDR3 runs to 14 residues. In germline, CDR1 is SGDLS, CDR2 YYNGEE. The CDR3 sequence: CASRTGGSTGELFF. The CDR3 DNA follows: TGTGCCAGCAGAACAGGGGGTAGCACCGGGGAGCTGTTTTTT.

The CDR3 loop is CASSSRSSGGYNEQFF. Written as DNA, the CDR3 is TGTGCCAGCAGCAGCCGTTCAAGCGGGGGGTACAATGAGCAGTTCTTC. V usage is TRBV3-1 (or the pseudogene TRBV3-2) and J usage is TRBJ2-1, with 9 bases identical to TRBD2. This CDR3 has 16 residues. CDR1 is LGHDT and CDR2 is YNNKEL in the germline V gene (reference sequence). With 5 bases clipped from V and 4 bases from J, the junction kept 9 bases outside the gene matches.

This chain links TRBV19 with TRBJ2-5; no firm D call. Between the trimmed V and J ends, which lost 2 bases and 1 base, there was a span of 5 bases. This CDR3 is built from 13 residues. CDR1 and CDR2 (germline): LNHDA, SQIVND (reference sequence). The CDR3 sequence is CASSIPLQETQYF. The DNA of the CDR3 is TGTGCCAGTAGTATACCACTCCAAGAGACCCAGTACTTC.

V and J are TRBV4-2 and TRBJ1-2; possibly TRBD1 for D (5 bases). This CDR3 region has 14 residues. Germline loops: CDR1 LGHNA, CDR2 YNFKEQ. Trimming cost V 0 bases and J 3 bases, with 8 bases left between them. The CDR3 sequence: CASSQEEGYYGYTF. Here the CDR3 DNA reads TGTGCCAGCAGCCAAGAGGAGGGGTACTATGGCTACACCTTC.

The chain carries TRBV10-3 and TRBJ2-7; possibly TRBD1 for D (6 bases). This CDR3 is built from 13 residues. V lost 7 bases to trimming and J lost 5 bases, with 15 bases between them. Germline loops: CDR1 ENHRY, CDR2 SYGVKD. The CDR3 DNA follows: TGTGCCATCAAGGTCCTCAGGGGCCACGAGCAGTACTTC. Translation: CAIKVLRGHEQYF.

J is TRBJ1-3 and V is TRBV4-2, with D unresolved. The CDR3 is 16 residues long. The germline V gene encodes CDR1 LGHNA and CDR2 YNFKEQ. The germline V and J ends were trimmed by 3 bases and 0 bases, with 12 bases remaining between them. As DNA, the CDR3 is TGTGCCAGCAGCCAGCAGAGGGCGGTCTCTGGAAACACCATATATTTT. It yields the protein CASSQQRAVSGNTIYF.

The chain couples TRBV19 to TRBJ1-2; D unclear. Germline V gives CDR1 LNHDA, CDR2 SQIVND (reference sequence). Trimming removed 5 bases from V and 2 bases from J, with 9 bases in between. This CDR3 is 13 amino acids long. Here the CDR3 DNA reads TGTGCCAGTAGTTTTGGAGGGAACTATGGCTACACCTTC. Encoded protein: CASSFGGNYGYTF.

V is TRBV7-2 and J is TRBJ2-1, with D perhaps TRBD1 (5 bases). Per the germline V gene, CDR1 is SGHTA and CDR2 is FQGNSA. This CDR3 has 15 residues. The V end was cut by 1 base, the J end by 5 bases, with 12 bases between. The CDR3 reads CASSLGGAYDNEQFF. The CDR3 nucleotides are TGTGCCAGCAGCTTAGGTGGGGCATACGACAATGAGCAGTTCTTC.

This rearrangement joins TRBV29-1 to TRBJ1-5; no reliable D call. Germline CDR1 SQVTM, CDR2 ANQGSEA. The CDR3 totals 13 residues. Trimming pared 4 bases from V and 3 bases from J, leaving 10 bases between. The CDR3 loop is CSVALGTNQPQHF. DNA of the CDR3: TGCAGCGTTGCTTTGGGCACCAATCAGCCCCAGCATTTT.

The V call is TRBV11-2, the J call TRBJ2-7, with D possibly matching TRBD2 (6 bases). Deletions cut 0 bases from V and 0 bases from J, with 12 bases between. CDR1 is SGHAT and CDR2 is FQNNGV in the germline V gene. This CDR3 is 16 amino acids long. CDR3 DNA: TGTGCCAGCAGCTTAGATTCCGGGGGATTCTCCTACGAGCAGTACTTC. Its translation is CASSLDSGGFSYEQYF.

This chain connects TRBV27 to TRBJ1-2; D remains unclear. The CDR3 runs to 15 residues. V was trimmed by 6 bases and J by 7 bases, leaving 21 bases between them. The germline V gene encodes CDR1 MNHEY and CDR2 SMNVEV (reference sequence). CDR3 DNA: TGTGCCAGCAGGCCCCGGGGAGGGAGGATCGTTGGCTACACCTTC. As protein: CASRPRGGRIVGYTF.

The chain couples TRBV2 to TRBJ2-7; TRBD1 agrees at 7 bases. This CDR3 is built from 13 residues. J gave up 0 bases and V 7 bases, and 3 bases lay outside the gene matches. Germline CDR1 SNHLY, CDR2 FYNNEI. The CDR3 reads CASMRDSSYEQYF. The CDR3 DNA reads TGTGCCAGCATGAGGGACAGCTCCTACGAGCAGTACTTC.

With regard to this clone: This sample also contains other DNA sequences that code for the same CDR3. The CDR3 is CASSLLGDEQYF. The CDR3 nucleotides are TGCGCCAGCAGCCTCCTAGGGGACGAGCAGTACTTC. The chain employs TRBV5-1 and TRBJ2-7; tentative D call: TRBD1 (5 bases). The germline V gene encodes CDR1 SGHRS and CDR2 YFSETQ. Trimming took off 4 bases at V and 5 bases at J, with 10 bases between the two ends. The length of the CDR3 is 12 residues.

The J gene is TRBJ1-2, the V gene TRBV11-1; D ambiguous. V was pared by 2 bases and J by 10 bases, with 11 bases between. Germline V gene data show CDR1 as SGHAT and CDR2 as FQDESV (reference sequence). This CDR3 region has 12 residues. The CDR3 loop is CASSLYSFDYTF. The DNA of the CDR3 is TGTGCCAGCAGCTTATATAGTTTCGACTACACCTTC.

This clone was detected only a few times. The chain uses TRBV24-1 and TRBJ1-5; D is perhaps TRBD1 (5 bases). Trimming took off 7 bases at V and 0 bases at J, with 12 bases between the two ends. CDR3 length equals 15 residues. Germline CDR1 and CDR2: KGHDR and SFDVKD. The CDR3 here is CATRTTVYSNQPQHF. DNA of the CDR3: TGTGCCACCAGGACGACAGTCTATAGCAATCAGCCCCAGCATTTT.

The V gene is TRBV3-1 (or the pseudogene TRBV3-2), the J gene TRBJ1-1; 7 bases are shared with TRBD1. This CDR3 spans 14 amino acids. Germline assignment: CDR1 LGHDT and CDR2 YNNKEL (reference sequence). Trimming took 5 bases from V and 5 from J; bases not matched to a gene: 8. CDR3 protein: CASSRLDRETEAFF. The CDR3 nucleotides read TGTGCCAGCAGCAGACTTGACAGGGAGACTGAAGCTTTCTTT.

This clone occurred a few times. The genes are TRBV4-1 and TRBJ1-6; D unclear. This CDR3 has 16 residues. V lost 1 base to trimming and J lost 10 bases, with 17 bases between them. Germline V lookup: CDR1 MGHRA, CDR2 YSYEKL. The CDR3 region is CASSQGRGGIGSPLHF. Here the CDR3 DNA reads TGCGCCAGCAGCCAAGGGCGAGGAGGGATCGGATCACCCCTCCACTTT.

This chain's CDR3 is CAWSVLGLGTEAFF. CDR3 DNA: TGTGCCTGGAGTGTACTAGGGTTGGGGACTGAAGCTTTCTTT. This chain links TRBV30 with TRBJ1-1; no reliable D call. CDR1 and CDR2 from the germline V gene are GTSNPN and SVGIG (reference sequence). The CDR3 sequence is 14 residues long. Trimming left V 0 bases short and J 5 bases short, with 13 bases between.

This chain joins TRBV30 and TRBJ1-6; D unclear. The CDR3 runs to 14 residues. CDR1 is GTSNPN and CDR2 is SVGIG in the germline V gene (reference sequence). Trimming removed 6 bases from V and 7 bases from J, with 16 bases in between. CDR3 in DNA: TGTGCCTGCCCATCGGGCGGGCGAAATTCACCCCTCCACTTT. Translating it yields CACPSGGRNSPLHF.